Following are 20 T cell receptor beta chains from one sample sequenced in a study of T cells in Graves' hyperthyroidism and ophthalmopathy. RNA transcripts gave rise to amplified TCR beta CDR3 regions. First-round RT-PCR of the TCR CDR3 relied on the HTBI primer set. TCRdb processed the multiplex PCR reads anew with MiXCR; each CDR3 protein has one entry. The top ten clones hold around an eighth of a sample with around 600,000 distinct CDR3 sequences, roughly 15% of them seen once. Material for sequencing was blood. Source of these receptors: a woman in her fifties or sixties with Graves' ophthalmopathy.

The sample holds many counts of this clonotype. The chain recombines TRBV7-9 with TRBJ2-7; 11 nucleotides agree with TRBD2. With V trimmed by 4 bases and J by 2 bases, 7 bases remained unmatched. CDR3 length equals 16 residues. CDR1 is SEHNR and CDR2 is FQNEAQ in the germline V gene (reference sequence). CDR3 region: CASSSISGRETYEQYF. The CDR3 nucleotides are TGTGCCAGCAGCTCCATTAGCGGGAGGGAAACCTACGAGCAGTACTTC.

This clonotype has more than one count but fewer than ten. DNA of the CDR3: TGTGCCAGCTCACCCATCCGGGACAGGGGTTACGAGCAGTACTTC. Protein sequence: CASSPIRDRGYEQYF. The chain joins TRBV18 to TRBJ2-7; 10 nucleotides match TRBD1. This CDR3 spans 15 amino acids. The V gene's germline CDR1 is KGHSH and CDR2 LQKENI. V lost 3 bases to trimming and J lost 4 bases; unmatched junction nucleotides: 6.

There are a few counts of this clonotype. This chain links TRBV28 with TRBJ2-3; 8 bases match TRBD1. This CDR3 is 15 amino acids long. The junction had 11 bases not matched to a gene; V was cut back by 7 bases and J by 5 bases. Germline CDR1 is MDHEN and CDR2 is SYDVKM. For the CDR3, the DNA is TGTGCCAGCACCCCGGGCAGGGGGCGTGGAGATACGCAGTATTTT. It encodes CASTPGRGRGDTQYF.

The J gene is TRBJ1-1, the V gene TRBV24-1; no reliable D call. The V gene lost 3 bases and the J gene lost 5 bases, with 6 bases spanning the gap. The germline V gene has CDR1 KGHDR and CDR2 SFDVKD. This CDR3 comprises 12 residues. The CDR3: CATSDIGTEAFF. For the CDR3, the DNA is TGTGCCACCAGTGATATAGGGACTGAAGCTTTCTTT.

A note on this clonotype: A read error may explain this, as a much larger clone is one base away. This sequence joins TRBV9 and TRBJ2-2; D perhaps matches TRBD2 (5 bases). CDR3 length: 15 amino acids. Germline V gene data show CDR1 as SGDLS and CDR2 as YYNGEE. The CDR3 loop is CASSVAPDRTGEPFF. CDR3 nucleotides: TGTGCCAGCAGCGTAGCTCCAGATCGAACCGGGGAGCCGTTTTTT.

This clonotype showed up many times. J is TRBJ1-2 and V is TRBV5-1; D is undetermined. The germline CDR1 and CDR2 sequences are SGHRS and YFSETQ. Trimming shortened V by 0 bases and J by 3 bases, and 9 bases separated the two germline ends. The CDR3 totals 14 residues. CDR3: CASSLVGMDYGYTF. The CDR3 bases are TGCGCCAGCAGCTTGGTGGGGATGGACTATGGCTACACCTTC.

The rearrangement joins TRBV6-1 to TRBJ2-7; possibly TRBD2 for D (6 bases). Per germline, CDR1 MNHNS and CDR2 SASEGT. Between the trimmed V and J ends, which lost 5 bases and 2 bases, there was a span of 16 bases. The CDR3 totals 15 residues. In nucleotides, the CDR3 is TGTGCCAGCAGTAATACCGGGACTTCCACCTACGAGCAGTACTTC. Its translation: CASSNTGTSTYEQYF.

This clonotype was detected ten times or more. The chain links TRBV7-2 to TRBJ2-3, with TRBD1 matching 7 bases. Germline lookup yields CDR1 SGHTA and CDR2 FQGNSA. V shed 5 bases, J shed 6 bases, and the junction held 11 bases outside the gene matches. CDR3 size: 15 residues. CDR3 nucleotides: TGTGCCAGCAGCCGGGACAGTCTATTTGGGGATACGCAGTATTTT. This gives the protein CASSRDSLFGDTQYF.

This clonotype was counted only a few times. The chain employs TRBV7-3 and TRBJ1-3; 8 bases are a match to TRBD1. V gave up 5 bases and J gave up 4 bases; unmatched junction bases: 4. The length of the CDR3 is 14 residues. Germline V lookup: CDR1 SGHTA, CDR2 FQGTGA. The CDR3, as DNA: TGTGCCAGCAGCACGCGGACAGGGGGAAACACCATATATTTT. Its protein product is CASSTRTGGNTIYF.

Notes on this clonotype: One end of the junction does not line up with germline, which may come from a read error. The rearrangement uses TRBV6-5 and TRBJ1-4; D gene uncertain. The V gene's germline CDR1 is MNHEY and CDR2 SVGAGI. CDR3 length equals 13 residues. CDR3: CASSYGSMEKLLF. CDR3 sequence (DNA): TGTGCCAGCAGTTACGGGAGTATGGAAAAACTGCTTTTT.

Concerning this clonotype itself: Here the CDR3 omits its conserved ending phenylalanine or tryptophan, so a read error is the likely source. V and J are TRBV20-1 and TRBJ1-1; 8 nucleotides agree with TRBD1. With 1 base clipped from V and 0 bases from J, the junction kept 4 bases outside the gene matches. The germline V gene has CDR1 DFQATT and CDR2 SNEGSKA (reference sequence). This CDR3 spans 15 amino acids. CDR3 protein: CSARVTGAMNTEAFS. The CDR3 DNA is TGCAGTGCTAGAGTGACAGGGGCAATGAACACTGAAGCTTTCTCT.

The V and J genes are TRBV20-1 and TRBJ2-1; D is uncertain. CDR3 length equals 16 residues. V was clipped by 6 bases and J by 1 base, with 19 bases between them. Germline CDR1 and CDR2: DFQATT and SNEGSKA (reference sequence). The CDR3, as DNA: TGCAGTGCCCCAGACGAAGACGGAGCGTCCTACAATGAGCAGTTCTTC. Amino acids: CSAPDEDGASYNEQFF.

The table lists this clonotype with a few counts. The CDR3 loop is CASSPRWDEKLFF. The CDR3 DNA follows: TGTGCCAGCTCACCCCGGTGGGATGAAAAACTGTTTTTT. The J gene is TRBJ1-4, the V gene TRBV18; the D is unclear. V shed 3 bases and J shed 6 bases, with 8 bases lying between them. There are 13 residues in the CDR3. Germline V gene data show CDR1 as KGHSH and CDR2 as LQKENI.

As regards this clonotype: The conserved phenylalanine or tryptophan normally closing the CDR3 is absent here, so this likely arose from a read error. The chain employs TRBV28 and TRBJ2-7; 7 bases agree with TRBD1. CDR1 and CDR2 from the germline V gene are MDHEN and SYDVKM. The CDR3 contains 13 residues. After removal of 6 bases from V and 1 base from J, the junction contained 3 bases not matched to a gene. CDR3 nucleotide sequence: TGTGCCAGCAGCTGGACAGGATCCTACGAGCAGTACCTC. Translating gives CASSWTGSYEQYL.

This clonotype has a handful of counts. As DNA, the CDR3 is TGTGCCAGCAGCTTTATAGCGGGAGTTGTCAAAAACATTCAGTACTTC. Protein: CASSFIAGVVKNIQYF. V is TRBV7-9 and J is TRBJ2-4, with TRBD2 identical over 9 bases. V lost 3 bases and J lost 3; bases outside the gene matches: 6. The CDR3 loop spans 16 amino acids. The V gene's germline CDR1 is SEHNR and CDR2 FQNEAQ (reference sequence).

This clonotype was observed at least ten times. This chain links TRBV20-1 with TRBJ2-1, with 13 nucleotides matching TRBD2. The CDR3 has 13 residues. V gave up 6 bases and J gave up 9 bases; unmatched junction bases: 5. Germline V gene data show CDR1 as DFQATT and CDR2 as SNEGSKA (reference sequence). The CDR3 DNA reads as TGCAGTGCCCGGGGACTAGCGGGGCGTGAGCAGTTCTTC. It codes for CSARGLAGREQFF.

This clonotype was counted at least ten times. The genes are TRBV7-2 and TRBJ2-7, with D possibly being TRBD1 (5 bases). CDR3 length: 13 amino acids. Germline assignment: CDR1 SGHTA and CDR2 FQGNSA. V was trimmed by 3 bases and J by 5 bases, leaving 11 bases between them. The CDR3 spells CASSFGRVNEQYF. Here the CDR3 DNA reads TGTGCCAGCAGCTTTGGCAGGGTGAACGAGCAGTACTTC.

This chain joins TRBV15 and TRBJ2-3, with TRBD2 identical over 11 bases. There are 18 residues in the CDR3. V lost 5 bases and J lost 0; bases outside the gene matches: 10. Germline lookup yields CDR1 LNHNV and CDR2 YYDKDF (reference sequence). DNA of the CDR3: TGTGCCACCAGCTTTAGGGCTAGCGGGAGGTCTAGCACAGATACGCAGTATTTT. Encoded protein: CATSFRASGRSSTDTQYF.

This clonotype appeared a few times. The chain uses TRBV27 and TRBJ1-6, with 8 bases fitting TRBD1. V dropped 4 bases and J dropped 7; count of bases not matched to a gene: 6. The V gene's germline CDR1 is MNHEY and CDR2 SMNVEV (reference sequence). The length of the CDR3 is 15 residues. The CDR3 DNA is TGTGCCAGCAGTTGGGGACGGACAGGGAATTCACCCCTCCACTTT. It encodes CASSWGRTGNSPLHF.

The chain employs TRBV5-4 and TRBJ2-1; D not resolved. Per germline, CDR1 SGHNT and CDR2 YYREEE (reference sequence). The CDR3 consists of 16 residues. Trimming left V 4 bases short and J 1 base short, with 15 bases between. CDR3: CASSILKLSSYNEQFF. The CDR3 DNA reads TGTGCCAGCAGCATATTAAAACTGTCATCCTACAATGAGCAGTTCTTC.